Listed here is a single TCR beta chain. The antigen is undetermined. Sequence at one end of the junction differs from germline and may be a read error. This sample stems from a study of regulatory T cells in long-lasting Graves disease. Germline V gene data show CDR1 as KGHSH and CDR2 as LQKENI. This CDR3 is built from 13 residues. According to the study, TCR beta libraries were built with iRepertoire HTBI primers and CDR3-region Arm-PCR. TCRdb itself ran the multiplex PCR reads through MiXCR, one entry per CDR3 protein. Counted here are more than 450,000 distinct CDR3 sequences, about 12% occurring once; the ten biggest clones make up almost 9%. Study conclusions and caveats: New patients shared roughly 980 public clonotypes, fewer than the roughly 2,700 shared by persistent patients.

Noted time point: newly diagnosed GD, antithyroid drugs for less than 3 months. PBMC-extracted RNA yielded the TCR library. These same data were also listed under a study on T cells in Graves' hyperthyroidism and ophthalmopathy.

The gene calls are TRBV18 and TRBJ1-5, with D possibly TRBD1 on 6 matching bases. The clonotype was recovered from a woman aged 25 to 45 with Graves disease. The sample was peripheral blood mononuclear cells (PBMCs), taken at new diagnosis, from a patient treated with antithyroid drugs. The CDR3 sequence: CASSSETQGPKHF. The CDR3 region has the DNA TGTGCCAGCTCATCAGAAACCCAGGGGCCCAAGCATTTT.